Listed below are T cell receptor beta chains from one sample, sequenced in a study of control samples from healthy donors and cancer patients. Assay used: immunoSEQ multiplex PCR; TCRdb lists only in-frame clones, some missing. The top ten hold around 9% of the sample, which has about 140,000 clones, approximately 91% seen once. The sequenced sample was blood. These receptor sequences come from a woman between 25 and 40 years old in good health. CDR3s include the opening cysteine and the closing phenylalanine or tryptophan. A D gene is named only where the DNA matches it firmly. Size tells how often a clone was seen (once, few, many) or the class of an expanded clone, and some rows leave it out.

NA,TRBV10-1,TRBD2,TRBJ2-2,CASSDGTSMYTGELFF,TGCGCCAGCAGTGATGGGACTAGCATGTACACCGGGGAGCTGTTTTTT
NA,TRBV3-1/TRBV3-2,TRBD1,TRBJ1-3,CASSPQPGTGYSSSGNTIYF,TGTGCCAGCAGCCCACAACCCGGGACAGGCTACTCTAGCTCTGGAAACACCATATATTTT
NA,TRBV6-6,TRBD1,TRBJ1-6,CASCPWAPTGSNSPLHF,TGTGCCAGCTGTCCTTGGGCTCCGACAGGGAGTAATTCACCCCTCCACTTT
NA,TRBV14,NA,TRBJ2-1,CASSHSVYNEQFF,TGTGCCAGCAGCCACAGTGTATACAATGAGCAGTTCTTC
NA,TRBV6-5,NA,TRBJ2-1,CASSYRGDLANEQFF,TGTGCCAGCAGTTACCGGGGAGACCTAGCCAATGAGCAGTTCTTC
NA,TRBV18,NA,TRBJ1-5,CASSPFGDQPQHF,TGTGCCAGCTCGCCGTTCGGGGATCAGCCCCAGCATTTT
NA,TRBV10-2,NA,TRBJ1-1,CASIAGTTEEAFF,TGCGCCAGCATTGCCGGGACAACCGAGGAAGCTTTCTTT
NA,TRBV28,NA,TRBJ1-4,CASSLFKQGLNEKLFF,TGTGCCAGCAGTTTGTTTAAGCAGGGCCTTAATGAAAAACTGTTTTTT
NA,TRBV24-1,TRBD1,TRBJ1-1,CATSDPRTGGTEAFF,TGTGCCACCAGTGACCCCCGGACAGGGGGAACTGAAGCTTTCTTT
NA,TRBV7-2,NA,TRBJ2-7,CASSLAGKRYEQYF,TGTGCCAGCAGCTTAGCGGGAAAGCGCTACGAGCAGTACTTC
NA,TRBV6-6,NA,TRBJ2-7,CASSYSYGYEQYF,TGTGCCAGCAGTTACTCGTACGGGTACGAGCAGTACTTC
NA,TRBV11-3,NA,TRBJ2-3,CASSLTYTDTQYF,TGTGCCAGCAGCTTAACCTATACAGATACGCAGTATTTT
NA,TRBV28,NA,TRBJ2-4,CASSDPSRAKNIQYF,TGTGCCAGCTCGGATCCATCTAGGGCCAAAAACATTCAGTACTTC
NA,TRBV25-1,NA,TRBJ2-1,CASSDVGSRNEQFF,TGTGCCAGCAGTGACGTTGGGTCACGGAATGAGCAGTTCTTC
NA,TRBV2,NA,TRBJ2-5,CASRRVPQETQYF,TGTGCCAGCAGGAGGGTCCCCCAAGAGACCCAGTACTTC
once,TRBV30,TRBD1,TRBJ1-1,CAWSPGQGRGGAFF,TGTGCCTGGAGTCCTGGACAGGGGCGGGGAGGAGCTTTCTTT
NA,TRBV5-6,NA,TRBJ1-2,CASSLAPADLYGYTF,TGTGCCAGCAGCTTGGCCCCGGCGGACCTCTATGGCTACACCTTC
NA,TRBV27,NA,TRBJ2-2,CASSPLSPGELFF,TGTGCCAGCAGCCCTCTTTCGCCCGGGGAGCTGTTTTTT
NA,TRBV5-6,TRBD1,TRBJ1-2,CASSRGGQGLYGYTF,TGTGCCAGCAGCCGAGGGGGACAGGGGCTCTATGGCTACACCTTC
once,TRBV18,NA,TRBJ2-5,CASSPGLAGETQYF,TGTGCCAGCTCACCGGGCTTGGCAGGCGAGACCCAGTACTTC